This note documents a single T cell receptor (beta chain) sequence. The source of the sample is a study of regulatory T cells in long-lasting Graves disease. Study in general: Graves' patients diagnosed newly had used antithyroid drugs under 3 months.

In building TCR beta libraries, iRepertoire HTBI primers were used together with Arm-PCR of CDR3 regions. TCRdb redid the calling of the multiplex PCR reads with MiXCR, one entry per CDR3 protein. Here the sample spans 350,000 to 500,000 distinct CDR3 sequences, roughly 17% being singletons. Time point defined: newly diagnosed GD, antithyroid drugs for less than 3 months. The TCR library was made from RNA extracted from PBMCs. V was pared by 2 bases and J by 0 bases, with 8 bases between. CDR3 length equals 14 residues. Per the germline V gene, CDR1 is DFQATT and CDR2 is SNEGSKA (reference sequence). These records were also assigned to another study, of T cells in Graves' hyperthyroidism and ophthalmopathy. That paper adds: Hyperthyroidism of Graves' type that showed no ophthalmopathy progression within 18 months was stable.

The sequence came from a woman aged 18-35 years with Graves disease. Sequencing used peripheral blood mononuclear cells (PBMCs), obtained at new diagnosis, from a patient treated with antithyroid drugs. V is TRBV20-1 and J is TRBJ2-1, with D perhaps matching TRBD1 (5 bases). The CDR3 coding sequence is TGCAGTGCTAGAAGGGGTCCCTCCTACAATGAGCAGTTCTTC. It is translated as CSARRGPSYNEQFF.